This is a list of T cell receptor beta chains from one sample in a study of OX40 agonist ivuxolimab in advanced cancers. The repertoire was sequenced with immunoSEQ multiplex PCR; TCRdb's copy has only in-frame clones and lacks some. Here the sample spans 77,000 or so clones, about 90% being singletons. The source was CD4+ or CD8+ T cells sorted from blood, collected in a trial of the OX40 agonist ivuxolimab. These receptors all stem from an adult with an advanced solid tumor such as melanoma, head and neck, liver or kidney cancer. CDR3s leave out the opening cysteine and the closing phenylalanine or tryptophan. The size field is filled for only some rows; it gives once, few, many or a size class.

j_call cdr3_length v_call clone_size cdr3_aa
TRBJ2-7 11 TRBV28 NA ATLGTVGHEQY
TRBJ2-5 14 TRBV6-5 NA ASSSGLAGGQETQY
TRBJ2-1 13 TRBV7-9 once ASRATGNLYNEQF
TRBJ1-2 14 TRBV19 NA ASSILTPGQGNGYT
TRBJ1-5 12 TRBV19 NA ASSIFRGNQPQH
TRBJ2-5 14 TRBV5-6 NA ASSSAGGAISETQY
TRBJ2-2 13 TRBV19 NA ASSMKTGAGGELF
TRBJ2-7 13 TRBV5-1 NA ASSLTSGSSYEQY
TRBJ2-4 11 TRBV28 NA ASTRDLQNIQY
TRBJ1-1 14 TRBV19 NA ASSRKSGTGNTEAF
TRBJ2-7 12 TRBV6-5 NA ASSSRDPGDEQY
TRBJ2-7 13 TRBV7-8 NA ASSLVGGGGGEQY
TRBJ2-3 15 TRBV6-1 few ASSEGIRGPSTDTQY
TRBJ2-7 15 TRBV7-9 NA ASSPPPMDRTSYEQY
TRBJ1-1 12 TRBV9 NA ASSPHWGDTEAF
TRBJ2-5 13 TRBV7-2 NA ASSFQSGGAETQY
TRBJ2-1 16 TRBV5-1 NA ASSFGLELTSSYNEQF
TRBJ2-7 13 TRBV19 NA ASSPGTGATYEQY
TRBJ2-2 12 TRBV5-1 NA ASTWAVNTGELF
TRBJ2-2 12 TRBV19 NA ASSIQANTGELF
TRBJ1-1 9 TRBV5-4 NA ASSLYAEAF
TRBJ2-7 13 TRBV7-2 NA ASSKTAGDPYEQY
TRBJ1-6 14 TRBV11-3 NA ASTRGGEYPDSPLH
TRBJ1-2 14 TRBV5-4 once ASSLDRNRVAYGYT
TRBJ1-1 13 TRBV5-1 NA ASSLEYRVNTEAF
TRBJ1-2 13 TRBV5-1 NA ASSLEGWRFDGYT
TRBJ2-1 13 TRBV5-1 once ASTSRLAGNNEQF
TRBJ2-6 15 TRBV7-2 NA ASSLTGGNSGANVLT
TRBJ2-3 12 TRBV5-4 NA ASSSDTRIDTQY
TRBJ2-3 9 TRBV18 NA ASSPDDTQY
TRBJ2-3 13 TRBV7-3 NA ASSLDGDYTDTQY
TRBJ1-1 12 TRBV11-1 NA ASSLEGRLYEAF
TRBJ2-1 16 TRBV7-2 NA ASSHPSSGGAIRNEQF
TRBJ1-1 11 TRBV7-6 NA ASSLTGNTEAF
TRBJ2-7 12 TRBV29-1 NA SVLNPHASYEQY
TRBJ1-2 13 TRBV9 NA ASSVAPGGGYGYT
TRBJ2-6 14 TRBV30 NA AWSGTVYSGANVLT
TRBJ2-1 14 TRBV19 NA ASSPTGTSGRRGKF
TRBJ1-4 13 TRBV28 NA ASRKPLGGREKLF
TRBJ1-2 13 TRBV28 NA ASSLSTGGASGYT
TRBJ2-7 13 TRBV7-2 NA ASSPGTRSSYEQY
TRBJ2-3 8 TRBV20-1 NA SAMTDTQY
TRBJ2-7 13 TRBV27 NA ASSPGTGSSYEQY
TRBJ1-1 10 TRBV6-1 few ASSDWLAEAF
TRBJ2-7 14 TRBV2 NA ANTPGLAGLLYEQY
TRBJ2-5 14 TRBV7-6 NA ASSFGGNRVGETQY
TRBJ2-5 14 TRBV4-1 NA ASSQGGREKGETQY
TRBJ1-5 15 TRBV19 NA ASSRQGIIGGNQPQH
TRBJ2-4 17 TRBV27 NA ASRNRSGTASGTKNIQY
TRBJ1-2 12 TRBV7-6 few ASSPGHPNYGYT
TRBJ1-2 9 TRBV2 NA ASGTGASDT
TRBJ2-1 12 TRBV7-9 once ASSLDRLYNEQF
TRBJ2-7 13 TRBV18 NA ASSPLASGRYEQY
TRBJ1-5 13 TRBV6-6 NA ASSYGRGSNQPQH
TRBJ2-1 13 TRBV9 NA ASSVESGTYNEQF
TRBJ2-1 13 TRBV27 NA ASSWGLAAYNEQF
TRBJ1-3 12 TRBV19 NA ASIRRSSGNTIY
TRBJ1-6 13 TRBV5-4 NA ASSPDRGRNSPLH
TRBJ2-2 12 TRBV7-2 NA ASSLALNTGELF